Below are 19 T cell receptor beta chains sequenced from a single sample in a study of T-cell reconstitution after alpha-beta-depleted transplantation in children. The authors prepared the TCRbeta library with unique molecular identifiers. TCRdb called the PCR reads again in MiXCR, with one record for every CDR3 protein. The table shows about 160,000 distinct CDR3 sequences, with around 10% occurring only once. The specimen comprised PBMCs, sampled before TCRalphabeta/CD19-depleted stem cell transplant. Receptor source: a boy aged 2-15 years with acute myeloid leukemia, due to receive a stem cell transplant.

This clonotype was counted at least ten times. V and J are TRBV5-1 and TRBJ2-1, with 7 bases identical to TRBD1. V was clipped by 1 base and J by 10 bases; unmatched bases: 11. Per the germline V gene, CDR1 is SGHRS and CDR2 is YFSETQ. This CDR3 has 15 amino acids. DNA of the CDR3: TGCGCCAGCAGCTTGCGTAGGACACAGGGGAGAGAGCAGTTCTTC. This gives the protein CASSLRRTQGREQFF.

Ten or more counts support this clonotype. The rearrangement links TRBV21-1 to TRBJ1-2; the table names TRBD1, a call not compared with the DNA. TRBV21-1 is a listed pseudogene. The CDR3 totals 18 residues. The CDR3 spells CASSKAGTGILVNYGYTF. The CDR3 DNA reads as TGTGCCAGCAGCAAAGCGGGGACAGGGATCTTGGTGAACTATGGCTACACCTTC.

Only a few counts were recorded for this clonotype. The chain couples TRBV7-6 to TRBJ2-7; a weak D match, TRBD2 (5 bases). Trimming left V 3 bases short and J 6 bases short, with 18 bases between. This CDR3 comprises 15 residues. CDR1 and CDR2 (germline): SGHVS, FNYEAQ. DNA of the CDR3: TGTGCCAGCAGCTTGGGGATTGGGAGTAGCCGCGAGCAGTACTTC. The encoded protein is CASSLGIGSSREQYF.

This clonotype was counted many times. The CDR3 coding sequence is TGTGCCAGCAGCCCAGGGGGTAGCGATGACGAGCAGTACTTC. Its protein product is CASSPGGSDDEQYF. This chain uses TRBV4-2 with TRBJ2-7; 7 bases agree with TRBD1. The CDR3 spans 14 residues. CDR1 LGHNA and CDR2 YNFKEQ come from the germline V gene. V was clipped by 4 bases and J by 5 bases; unmatched bases: 8.

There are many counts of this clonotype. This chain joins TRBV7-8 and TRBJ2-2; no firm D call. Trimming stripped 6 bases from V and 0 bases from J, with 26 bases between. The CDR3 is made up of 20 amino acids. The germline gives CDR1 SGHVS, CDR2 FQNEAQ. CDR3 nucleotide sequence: TGTGCCAGCAGGCATACCCTTCGCCAAAGAAAGACTGCGAACACCGGGGAGCTGTTTTTT. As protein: CASRHTLRQRKTANTGELFF.

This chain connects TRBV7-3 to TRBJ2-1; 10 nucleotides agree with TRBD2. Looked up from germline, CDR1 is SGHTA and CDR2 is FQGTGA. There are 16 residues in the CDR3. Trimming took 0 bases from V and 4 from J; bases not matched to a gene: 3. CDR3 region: CASSLTKAGGYNEQFF. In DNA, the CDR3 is TGTGCCAGCAGCTTAACCAAAGCGGGGGGGTACAATGAGCAGTTCTTC.

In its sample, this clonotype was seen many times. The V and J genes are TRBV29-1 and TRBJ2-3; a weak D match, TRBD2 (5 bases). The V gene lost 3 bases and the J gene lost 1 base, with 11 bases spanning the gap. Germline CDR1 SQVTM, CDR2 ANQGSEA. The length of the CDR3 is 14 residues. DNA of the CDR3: TGCAGCGTTGAGGGTAGCGCGGGCACAGATACGCAGTATTTT. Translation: CSVEGSAGTDTQYF.

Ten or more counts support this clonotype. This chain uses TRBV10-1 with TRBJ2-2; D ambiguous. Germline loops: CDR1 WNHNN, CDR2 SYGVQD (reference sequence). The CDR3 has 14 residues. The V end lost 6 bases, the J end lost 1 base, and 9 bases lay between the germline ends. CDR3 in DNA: TGCGCCAGCAGCCCCAGTTTGAACACCGGGGAGCTGTTTTTT. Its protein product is CASSPSLNTGELFF.

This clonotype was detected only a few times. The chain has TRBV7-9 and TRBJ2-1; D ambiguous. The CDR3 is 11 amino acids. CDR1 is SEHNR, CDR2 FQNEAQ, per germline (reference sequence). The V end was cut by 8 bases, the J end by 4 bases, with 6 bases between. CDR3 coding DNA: TGTGCCAGCGACTGGTACAATGAGCAGTTCTTC. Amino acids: CASDWYNEQFF.

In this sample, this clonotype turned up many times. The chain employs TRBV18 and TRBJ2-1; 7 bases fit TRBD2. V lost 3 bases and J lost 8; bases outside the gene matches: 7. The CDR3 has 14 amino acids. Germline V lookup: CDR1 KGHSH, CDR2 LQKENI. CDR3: CASSPGTTSDEQFF. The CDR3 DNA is TGTGCCAGCTCACCCGGGACTACATCCGATGAGCAGTTCTTC.

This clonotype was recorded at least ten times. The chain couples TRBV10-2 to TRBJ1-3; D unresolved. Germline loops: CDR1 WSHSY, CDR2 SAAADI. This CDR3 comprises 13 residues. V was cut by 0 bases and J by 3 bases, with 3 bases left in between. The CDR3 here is CASSESSGNTIYF. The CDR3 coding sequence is TGCGCCAGCAGTGAGTCTAGTGGAAACACCATATATTTT.

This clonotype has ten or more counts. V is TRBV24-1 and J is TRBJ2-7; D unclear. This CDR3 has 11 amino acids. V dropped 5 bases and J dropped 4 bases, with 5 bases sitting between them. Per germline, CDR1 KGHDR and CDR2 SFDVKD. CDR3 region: CATSVGYEQYF. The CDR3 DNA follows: TGTGCCACCAGTGTGGGGTACGAGCAGTACTTC.

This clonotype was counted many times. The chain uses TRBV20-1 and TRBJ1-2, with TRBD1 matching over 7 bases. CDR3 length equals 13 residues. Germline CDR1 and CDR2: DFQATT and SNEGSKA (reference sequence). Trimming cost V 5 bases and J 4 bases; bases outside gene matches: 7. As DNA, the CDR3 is TGCAGTGCTTCATCGACAGGGTTCTATGGCTACACCTTC. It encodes CSASSTGFYGYTF.

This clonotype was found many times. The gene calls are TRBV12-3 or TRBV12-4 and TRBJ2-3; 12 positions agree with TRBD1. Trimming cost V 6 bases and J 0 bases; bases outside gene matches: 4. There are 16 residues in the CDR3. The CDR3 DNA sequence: TGTGCCAGCAGCCCGGGACAGGGGGCTAGCACAGATACGCAGTATTTT. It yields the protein CASSPGQGASTDTQYF.

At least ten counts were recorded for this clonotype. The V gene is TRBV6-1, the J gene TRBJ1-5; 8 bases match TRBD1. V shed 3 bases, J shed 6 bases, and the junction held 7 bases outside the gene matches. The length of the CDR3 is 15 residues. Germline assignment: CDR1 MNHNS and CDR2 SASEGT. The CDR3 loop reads CASSDWDRIGQPQHF. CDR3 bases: TGTGCCAGCAGTGACTGGGACAGGATTGGTCAGCCCCAGCATTTT.

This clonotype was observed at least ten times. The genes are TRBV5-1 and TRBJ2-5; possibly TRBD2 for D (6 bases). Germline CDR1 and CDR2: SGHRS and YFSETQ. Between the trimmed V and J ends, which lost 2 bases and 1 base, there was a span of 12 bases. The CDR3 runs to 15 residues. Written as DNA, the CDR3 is TGCGCCAGCAGCTTAGGCGGGGCGCTCCAAGAGACCCAGTACTTC. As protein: CASSLGGALQETQYF. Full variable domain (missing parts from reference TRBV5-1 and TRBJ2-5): KAGVTQTPRYLIKTRGQQVTLSCSPISGHRSVSWYQQTPGQGLQFLFEYFSETQRNKGNFPGRFSGRQFSNSRSEMNVSTLELGDSALYLCASSLGGALQETQYFGPGTRLLVL.

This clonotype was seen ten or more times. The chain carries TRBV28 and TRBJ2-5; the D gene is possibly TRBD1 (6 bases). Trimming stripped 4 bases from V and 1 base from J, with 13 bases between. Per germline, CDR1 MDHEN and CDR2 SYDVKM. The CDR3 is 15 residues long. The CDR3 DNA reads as TGTGCCAGCAGTTGGGGGCCATTCCTCCAAGAGACCCAGTACTTC. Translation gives CASSWGPFLQETQYF.

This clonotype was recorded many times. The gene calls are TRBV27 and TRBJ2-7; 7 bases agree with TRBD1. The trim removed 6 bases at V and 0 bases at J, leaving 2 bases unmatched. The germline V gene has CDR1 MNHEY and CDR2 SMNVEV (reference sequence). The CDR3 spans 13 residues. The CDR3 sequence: CASRGDSSYEQYF. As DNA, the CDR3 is TGTGCCAGCAGGGGGGACAGCTCCTACGAGCAGTACTTC.

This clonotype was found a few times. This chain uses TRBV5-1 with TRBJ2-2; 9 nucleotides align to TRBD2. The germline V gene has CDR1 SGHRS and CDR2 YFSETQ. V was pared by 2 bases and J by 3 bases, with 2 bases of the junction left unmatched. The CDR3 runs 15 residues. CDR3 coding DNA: TGCGCCAGCAGCTTAATAGCGGGGGACACCGGGGAGCTGTTTTTT. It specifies CASSLIAGDTGELFF.